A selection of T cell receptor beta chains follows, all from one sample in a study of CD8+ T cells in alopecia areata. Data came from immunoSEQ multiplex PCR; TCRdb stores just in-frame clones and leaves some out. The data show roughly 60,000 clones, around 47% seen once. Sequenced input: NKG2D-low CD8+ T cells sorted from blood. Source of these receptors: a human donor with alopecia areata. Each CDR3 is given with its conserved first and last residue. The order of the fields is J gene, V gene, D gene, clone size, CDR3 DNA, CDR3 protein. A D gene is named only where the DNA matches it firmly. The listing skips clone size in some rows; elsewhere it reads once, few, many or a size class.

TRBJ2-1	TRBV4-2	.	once	TGTGCCAGCAGCCAAGACGACTCAGCCTACAATGAGCAGTTCTTC	CASSQDDSAYNEQFF
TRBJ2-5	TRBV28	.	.	TGTGCCAGCAATCCCAAGTGGGGGGTAGACGCGACCCAGTACTTC	CASNPKWGVDATQYF
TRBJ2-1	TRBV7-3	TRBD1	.	TGTGCCAGCAGCTCGGGACAGGGGTTCGATGAGCAGTTCTTC	CASSSGQGFDEQFF
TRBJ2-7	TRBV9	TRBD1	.	TGTGCCAGCAGCGTAGAGGCCCAGCCCCAGACAGGGCTCGAGCAGTACTTC	CASSVEAQPQTGLEQYF
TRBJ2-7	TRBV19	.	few	TGTGCCAGTAGTATCGCCGGGAGCGAGCAGTACTTC	CASSIAGSEQYF
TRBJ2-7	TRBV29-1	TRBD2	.	TGCAGCGTTCCGGGGCTAGCGGGAAGACCCTACGAGCAGTACTTC	CSVPGLAGRPYEQYF
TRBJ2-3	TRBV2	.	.	TGTGCCAGCAGTGGCTGGCCGGAATACACAGATACGCAGTATTTT	CASSGWPEYTDTQYF
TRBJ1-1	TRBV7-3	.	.	TGTGCCAGCAGCTTAGTAGGGGCCGGCACTGAAGCTTTCTTT	CASSLVGAGTEAFF
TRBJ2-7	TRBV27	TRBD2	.	TGTGCCAGCAGTTTAGGACTAGCAAGGGAGCAGTACTTC	CASSLGLAREQYF
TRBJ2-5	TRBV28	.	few	TGTGCCAGCAGTTTAGGGCAATGGGAGACCCAGTACTTC	CASSLGQWETQYF
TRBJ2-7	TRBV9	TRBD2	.	TGTGCCAGCAGCGTATCCGGGACTAGCAACTACGAGCAGTACTTC	CASSVSGTSNYEQYF
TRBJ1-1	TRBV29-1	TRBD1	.	TGCAGCGTTGGCCCGACAGGGTACACTGAAGCTTTCTTT	CSVGPTGYTEAFF
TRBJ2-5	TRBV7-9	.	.	TGTGCCAGCAGCCTGGACTCCCTCTCGGGAATAGAAGAGACCCAGTACTTC	CASSLDSLSGIEETQYF
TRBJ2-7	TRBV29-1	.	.	TGCAGCGTCGGACCTGGACAGTTCTACGAGCAGTACTTC	CSVGPGQFYEQYF
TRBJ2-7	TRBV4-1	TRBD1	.	TGCGCCAGCAGCCTCATGACAGGGACCCATGACGAGCAGTACTTC	CASSLMTGTHDEQYF
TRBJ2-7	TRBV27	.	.	TGTGCCAGCAGTCCCGCGCGAGAAACAGGAACCTACGAGCAGTACTTC	CASSPARETGTYEQYF
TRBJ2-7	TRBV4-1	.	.	TGCGCCAGCAGCCTCCTCCCAACCTACGAGCAGTACTTC	CASSLLPTYEQYF
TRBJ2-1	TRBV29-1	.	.	TGCAGCGTTGAAAGGGGACGCAGGGGTTCCGATGAGCAGTTCTTC	CSVERGRRGSDEQFF
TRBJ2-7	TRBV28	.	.	TGTGCCAGCGCTCAGGGCTACGAGCAGTACTTC	CASAQGYEQYF
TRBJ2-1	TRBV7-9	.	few	TGTGCCAGCAGCCAGGACGGGTTCACCTACAATGAGCAGTTCTTC	CASSQDGFTYNEQFF
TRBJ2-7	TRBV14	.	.	TGTGCCAGCAGCCAAGAAAGATACAGGGACGGAGCCTACGAGCAGTACTTC	CASSQERYRDGAYEQYF
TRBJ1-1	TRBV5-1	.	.	TGCGCCAGCAGGGACAGCGTGGGGATCACTGAAGCTTTCTTT	CASRDSVGITEAFF
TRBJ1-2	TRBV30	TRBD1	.	TGTGCCTGGGGACAGGGGAACTATGGCTACACCTTC	CAWGQGNYGYTF
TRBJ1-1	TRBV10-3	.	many	TGTGCCATCAGCCTGGCCGGCTCGGGGACTGAAGCTTTCTTT	CAISLAGSGTEAFF
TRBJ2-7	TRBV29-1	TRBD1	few	TGCAGCGTTGAGACAGGGAATGCGCAGTACTTC	CSVETGNAQYF
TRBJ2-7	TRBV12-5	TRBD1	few	TGTGCTAGTGGTTTGCCCGGGACAGGGGCGGCCGAGCAGTACTTC	CASGLPGTGAAEQYF
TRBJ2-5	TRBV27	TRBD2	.	TGTGTCAGCAGTTTACGCGGGGGGAAAGAGACCCAGTACTTC	CVSSLRGGKETQYF
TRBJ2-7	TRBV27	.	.	TGTGCCAGCAGTTTAGGAGGGAGCTACGAGCAGTACTTC	CASSLGGSYEQYF
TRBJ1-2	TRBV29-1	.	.	TGCAGCGTTGAAGGTACAGGGTGGAATGGCTACACCTTC	CSVEGTGWNGYTF
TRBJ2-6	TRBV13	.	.	TGTGCCAGCAGCCTCGGTGGGTCTGGGGCCAACGTCCTGACTTTC	CASSLGGSGANVLTF
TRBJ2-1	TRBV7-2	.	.	TGTGCCAGCAGTGGGTCCCTCTCTGCTCGTCCTAAAGGAGATGAGCAGTTCTTC	CASSGSLSARPKGDEQFF
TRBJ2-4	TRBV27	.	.	TGTGCCAGCAGTTTTGGGGGCTGGAACATTCAGTACTTC	CASSFGGWNIQYF
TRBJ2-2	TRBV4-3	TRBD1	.	TGCGCCAGCAGCCCGTACACAGGGGATCGGCGTGGCACCGGGGAGCTGTTTTTT	CASSPYTGDRRGTGELFF
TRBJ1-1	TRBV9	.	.	TGTGCCAGCAGCCCCATGGGCACTGAAGCTTTCTTT	CASSPMGTEAFF
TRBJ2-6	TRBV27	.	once	TGTGCCAGCAGTGGTGGGGCCAACGTCCTGACTTTC	CASSGGANVLTF
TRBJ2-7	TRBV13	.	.	TGTGCCAGCAGCTTTCAGGGGGGTAGCGACGAGCAGTACTTC	CASSFQGGSDEQYF
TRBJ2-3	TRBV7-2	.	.	TGTGCCAGCAGCGTAGAGGACGGGCCAGATACGCAGTATTTT	CASSVEDGPDTQYF
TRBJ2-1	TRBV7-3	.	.	TGTGCCAGCAGCTTAACGGCCATCAGGGATGAGCAGTTCTTC	CASSLTAIRDEQFF
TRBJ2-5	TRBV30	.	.	TGTGCCTGGAGTGTAATGGGGACGGTTGGGGAGACCCAGTACTTC	CAWSVMGTVGETQYF
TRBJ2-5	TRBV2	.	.	TGTGCCACCTTAGAAGGGGAGACCCAGTACTTC	CATLEGETQYF
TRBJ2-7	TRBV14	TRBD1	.	TGTGCCAGCAGCCAAGCAGGGACAGGGCCCTACGAGCAGTACTTC	CASSQAGTGPYEQYF